This TCR beta chain was sequenced in a study of T cell repertoires in cytomegalovirus infection. Study-level information: Selection of CMV epitopes for the study included recently identified HLA-C-restricted and well-studied HLA-B-restricted ones. In public TCR beta signatures, there were indications of both CMV infection and matching HLA type. Study findings and constraints: Identification of carriers of CMV plus the relevant HLA was performed using cumulative public TCR beta family frequency. There were HLA-C-restricted CMV-specific TCR beta clonotypes dominating the ex vivo response.

The CDR3 loop spans 13 amino acids. The V end lost 8 bases, the J end lost 3 bases, and 11 bases lay between the germline ends. This clonotype was recorded many times. Its antigen is as yet unknown. TCRdb used MiXCR to reprocess the reads, holding one entry per CDR3 protein. Here the sample spans 750,000 to 900,000 distinct CDR3 sequences, almost 30% being singletons. This receptor was identified in a human donor in good health (CMV status not recorded). Some clones in this sample may be carry-over from other donors' samples. The sample was cultured CD8+ T cells from PBMCs, taken from culture after CMV antigen stimulation. The rearrangement joins TRBV12-3 or TRBV12-4 to TRBJ2-1; TRBD1 is a possible D gene (6 bases). CDR3 region: CASRGDNYNEQFF. The CDR3 DNA reads TGTGCCAGCCGAGGGGACAACTACAATGAGCAGTTCTTC.